The clone carrying this T cell receptor beta chain was detected only a few times. The antigen is not known. PCR was performed a second time for roughly 7 to 12 cycles using a sample-barcoded 5' primer and a J-beta primer mix. Through a template-switch adaptor with 12 random nucleotides, each cDNA molecule received a tag. TCRdb ran MiXCR on the 5' RACE reads and lists one entry per CDR3 protein. The repertoire holds 720,000 or so distinct CDR3 sequences, with around 43% as singletons. The sample comes from a study of blood T cells in healthy people across ages. This CDR3 is built from 14 residues. Trimming removed 0 bases from V and 11 bases from J, with 19 bases in between. CDR1 DFQATT and CDR2 SNEGSKA come from the germline V gene (reference sequence). Study-level findings and limits: While age rose, TCR beta diversity per million T cells dropped in a roughly linear way.

Sequenced: blood. The genes are TRBV20-1 and TRBJ2-5; possibly TRBD2 for D (5 bases). The source is an elderly man in good health. CDR3 nucleotides: TGCAGTGCTAGAGAGGTGGACGGTCTGTGGGAGCAGTACTTC. Its translation is CSAREVDGLWEQYF.